This TCR beta chain was retrieved from a study of a mutant IDH1 vaccine in newly diagnosed glioma. Looking at the study overall: Treated patients had a mean age of approximately 40 years and a sex split that was roughly 60% male and 37.5% female. It was radiotherapy, temozolomide, or both that patients received previously, with most receiving both.

The study's findings and limits: Researchers report vaccine-induced immune responses in roughly 94% of patients.

The table came from immunoSEQ multiplex PCR; TCRdb's copy has only in-frame clones and leaves some out. The sample has roughly 62,000 clones, 84% seen once. CDR1 SNHLY and CDR2 FYNNEI come from the germline V gene. Between the trimmed V and J ends, which lost 8 bases and 8 bases, there was a span of 9 bases. The CDR3 covers 10 residues. Time point specified: week 5, during vaccination. Vaccination used 300 ug of mutant IDH1 20-mer peptide per dose, with topical imiquimod. Of note for this clone: The antigen remains unidentified.

This chain connects TRBV2 to TRBJ1-1; no firm D call. Sequencing used PBMCs, obtained from a glioma patient whose treatment included an IDH1 peptide vaccine. The TCR was taken from a woman aged 50 to 60 with glioma. DNA for the CDR3: TGTGCCAGCCAAGGGTTCGAAGCTTTCTTT. Its translation: CASQGFEAFF. Filled out from reference TRBV2 and TRBJ1-1, the complete variable domain reads EPEVTQTPSHQVTQMGQEVILRCVPISNHLYFYWYRQILGQKVEFLVSFYNNEISEKSEIFDDQFSVERPDGSNFTLKIRSTKLEDSAMYFCASQGFEAFFGQGTRLTVV.